This record looks at one T cell receptor (beta chain) sequence and its context. Using immunoSEQ multiplex PCR, the repertoire was profiled, and TCRdb retains in-frame clones only, with some absent. The data hold 90,000 to 110,000 clones, with around nine tenths observed a single time. This sample is drawn from a study of control samples from healthy donors and cancer patients. This CDR3 is built from 13 residues. Trimming left V 7 bases short and J 0 bases short, with 9 bases between. Germline V gene lookup returns CDR1 SQVTM and CDR2 ANQGSEA. This receptor was taken from a woman aged 45-60 years in good health. The genes are TRBV29-1 and TRBJ1-4, with D maybe TRBD1 (5 bases). Sample: blood. The CDR3 reads CSAGASTNEKLFF. The CDR3 DNA follows: TGCAGCGCCGGGGCCTCAACTAATGAAAAACTGTTTTTT.